This is a list of T cell receptor beta chains from one sample in a study of long-term antiretroviral therapy in people with HIV. The assay was immunoSEQ multiplex PCR, and TCRdb's table has in-frame clones only and misses some. In the table there are over 30,000 clones, around 78% of which are singletons. Sequencing used unsorted PBMCs, obtained 3.1 years after starting antiretroviral therapy. The receptors come from a woman in her forties or fifties with HIV. The CDR3 runs from the conserved cysteine through the conserved F or W. A D gene is named only where the DNA matches it firmly. A row's size may be missing; if present it is once, few, many or a size class.

d_call	v_call	j_call	clone_size	cdr3_nt	cdr3_aa
.	TRBV18	TRBJ2-1	.	TGTGCCAGCTCACCACAGACAGACAATGAGCAGTTCTTC	CASSPQTDNEQFF
TRBD2	TRBV9	TRBJ2-5	.	TGTGCCAGCAGCTCGTATGGCGGGGGGGCCAGCGAGACCCAGTACTTC	CASSSYGGGASETQYF
.	TRBV5-8	TRBJ1-5	.	TGTGCCAGCAGCTCAGGCCAGGGGCGGCCCCAGCATTTT	CASSSGQGRPQHF
.	TRBV19	TRBJ2-5	.	TGTGCCAGTAGCCCAGCCGAAGCTCAGAAACAAGAGACCCAGTACTTC	CASSPAEAQKQETQYF
.	TRBV18	TRBJ2-1	.	TGTGCCAGCCTCCCCTCCGGTACAGGGAATGAGCAGTTCTTC	CASLPSGTGNEQFF
.	TRBV6-5	TRBJ2-5	.	TGTGCCAGCAGCCGGCAAGAGACCCAGTACTTC	CASSRQETQYF
.	TRBV18	TRBJ1-5	.	TGTGCCAGCTCACCACCCGGCGGGGGCAATCAGCCCCAGCATTTT	CASSPPGGGNQPQHF
.	TRBV7-2	TRBJ2-7	.	TGTGCCAGCAGCTTAGGGTTTGGGGGATGGTCCTACGAGCAGTACTTC	CASSLGFGGWSYEQYF
.	TRBV30	TRBJ1-6	.	TGTGCCTGGAGTGTAGGGCGGTCCCTCCACTTT	CAWSVGRSLHF
.	TRBV12-5	TRBJ2-2	medium-sized	TGTGCTAGTGGGTGGGACACCGGGGAGCTGTTTTTT	CASGWDTGELFF
.	TRBV19	TRBJ1-1	few	TGTGCCAGTAGTACACCAGGGGTTGACACTGAAGCTTTCTTT	CASSTPGVDTEAFF
TRBD1	TRBV4-1	TRBJ1-5	.	TGCGCCAGCAGCCTCAAGACAGGGGTGGGTCAGCCCCAGCATTTT	CASSLKTGVGQPQHF
TRBD1	TRBV29-1	TRBJ2-1	.	TGCAGCGTTGCAGGGGGCAGGTCCAATGAGCAGTTCTTC	CSVAGGRSNEQFF
.	TRBV23-1	TRBJ2-5	.	TGCGCCAGCAGGCCCCATGGAGAGACCCAGTACTTC	CASRPHGETQYF
.	TRBV14	TRBJ2-2	.	TGTGCCAGCAGCCAGGTTCGGGGTTACACCGGGGAGCTGTTTTTT	CASSQVRGYTGELFF
TRBD1	TRBV11-2	TRBJ2-2	.	TGTGCCAGCAGCTTGACAGGGTTATCGGTCACCGGGGAGCTGTTTTTT	CASSLTGLSVTGELFF
TRBD1	TRBV19	TRBJ1-2	.	TGTGCCAGTAGTATAGAGCCTCAGAGGGGGCTCTATGGCTACACCTTC	CASSIEPQRGLYGYTF
TRBD2	TRBV12-5	TRBJ2-5	.	TGTGCTAGTGGTTTGGTACTAAGCGGGGGGGCCCTGAAAGAGACCCAGTACTTC	CASGLVLSGGALKETQYF
TRBD2	TRBV5-6	TRBJ2-2	.	TGTGCCAGCAGCTTCCGACTAGCGGCTAACACCGGGGAGCTGTTTTTT	CASSFRLAANTGELFF
TRBD1	TRBV5-6	TRBJ2-2	.	TGTGCCAGCAGCTCGACAGGGGGCGGCACCGGGGAGCTGTTTTTT	CASSSTGGGTGELFF
.	TRBV27	TRBJ2-5	.	TGTGCCAGCAGTTTAGCACCTCTACAGGGCCAAGAGACCCAGTACTTC	CASSLAPLQGQETQYF
.	TRBV27	TRBJ1-4	.	TGTGCCAGCAGCGGGGCAGGACTTAATGAAAAACTGTTTTTT	CASSGAGLNEKLFF